The 5 T cell receptor beta chains listed next were all sequenced from one sample in a study of OX40 agonist ivuxolimab in advanced cancers. The protocol was immunoSEQ multiplex PCR, while the TCRdb copy is restricted to in-frame clones and leaves out a portion. The table records roughly 67,000 clones, 75% to 85% of them present only once. The specimen comprised CD4+ or CD8+ T cells sorted from blood, sampled in a trial of the OX40 agonist ivuxolimab. The receptors shown here come from an adult with an advanced solid tumor such as melanoma, head and neck, liver or kidney cancer.

The genes are TRBV25-1 and TRBJ1-1, with D possibly TRBD1 on 5 matching bases. This CDR3 spans 16 amino acids. Germline V gene lookup returns CDR1 MGHDK and CDR2 SYGVNS. Trimming took off 6 bases at V and 1 base at J, with 18 bases between the two ends. The CDR3: CASSAATLRGNTEAFF. Here the CDR3 DNA reads TGTGCCAGCAGCGCAGCGACGCTAAGGGGGAACACTGAAGCTTTCTTT.

The V gene is TRBV5-5, the J gene TRBJ2-7; 11 nucleotides line up with TRBD2. V shed 1 base and J 1 base; nucleotides not matched to a gene: 10. The CDR3 runs 18 residues. Per the germline V gene, CDR1 is SGHKS and CDR2 is YYEKEE (reference sequence). DNA of the CDR3: TGTGCCAGCAGCTTGCTCCTTGATGGGACTAGCGGATCCTACGAGCAGTACTTC. It specifies CASSLLLDGTSGSYEQYF.

The rearrangement uses TRBV7-2 and TRBJ2-5, with no clear D. The CDR3 consists of 13 residues. Germline CDR1 SGHTA, CDR2 FQGNSA. Trimming stripped 1 base from V and 4 bases from J, with 7 bases between. The CDR3 coding sequence is TGTGCCAGCAGCTTAGACGCAGGAGAGACCCAGTACTTC. Its protein is CASSLDAGETQYF.

This sequence joins TRBV2 and TRBJ2-1, with TRBD2 matching over 10 bases. This CDR3 comprises 13 residues. Germline CDR1 is SNHLY and CDR2 is FYNNEI. V gave up 6 bases and J gave up 7 bases; unmatched junction bases: 3. In DNA, the CDR3 is TGTGCCAGCAGCTTAGCGGGAGGAAATGAGCAGTTCTTC. Its translation: CASSLAGGNEQFF.

The chain employs TRBV19 and TRBJ1-3; 9 bases fit TRBD1. V lost 11 bases to trimming and J lost 3 bases; unmatched junction nucleotides: 8. Germline-derived CDR1 and CDR2 are LNHDA and SQIVND (reference sequence). This CDR3 is built from 14 residues. CDR3 in DNA: TGTGCCTCCGGACAGGGGACATATGGAAACACCATATATTTT. Amino acid sequence: CASGQGTYGNTIYF. Based on the CDR3 plus reference TRBV19 and TRBJ1-3, the full variable domain is DGGITQSPKYLFRKEGQNVTLSCEQNLNHDAMYWYRQDPGQGLRLIYYSQIVNDFQKGDIAEGYSVSREKKESFPLTVTSAQKNPTAFYLCASGQGTYGNTIYFGEGSWLTVV.